This section outlines one T cell receptor beta chain sequence together with its context. Antigen specificity is unknown. Reanalyzing the 5' RACE reads, TCRdb keeps one entry per CDR3 protein, without DNA. Its listing shows roughly 180,000 distinct CDR3 sequences. This sample is drawn from a study of T cells expressing NK-cell markers. Findings and caveats of the study: In four donors, dominant clonotypes made up about 28.3-65% of CD3+CD56-NKG2C+ cells.

CDR1 SGDLS and CDR2 YYNGEE come from the germline V gene. CDR3 length: 16 amino acids. The sequence derives from a woman between 18 and 70 years old in good health. What was sequenced was blood T cells: a sorted CD56 or NKG2C T cell subset, CD4+ or CD8+ T cells, or bulk PBMC T cells (not recorded which). V gene TRBV9 combines with J gene TRBJ2-1; TCRdb reports TRBD2, a call that lacks DNA to check it against. CDR3 sequence reads: CASSVGPTSGNNEQFF.